Given below is one T cell receptor (beta chain) in context. The antigen remains undetermined. Sequence at one end of the junction differs from germline and may be a read error. Germline V gives CDR1 SQVTM, CDR2 ANQGSEA. This CDR3 has 12 residues. A modified ARM-PCR protocol with three rounds of nested PCR amplified TCRbeta. TCRdb ran MiXCR on the multiplex PCR reads and lists one entry per CDR3 protein. The table records under 250,000 distinct CDR3 sequences, 60% to 85% of them present only once. This sample is drawn from a study of tumor and adjacent non-tumor tissue in lung cancer. Study as a whole: Aged about 31 to 80 years, patients included nine to ten men and 4 to 6 women with stage I to III disease.

Study-wide points: Significantly higher TCR diversity was found in tumor than normal lung.

This sample's RNA came from whole unsorted tissue. The TCR originated in a man aged 60-69 years with non-small cell lung cancer. The chain joins TRBV29-1 to TRBJ1-1, with TRBD1 identical over 8 bases. The material sequenced was lung tumor tissue. For the CDR3, the DNA is TGCAGCGGGGGACAGGCCAACACTGAATCTTTCTTT. This translates into CSGGQANTESFF.